The clone carrying this TCR beta chain was seen many times. Antigen specificity is unknown. The source of the sample is a study of T cells after yellow fever vaccination. The CDR3 loop spans 13 amino acids. V trimming: 3 bases; J trimming: 4 bases; junction bases outside the gene matches: 5. CDR1 is DFQATT, CDR2 SNEGSKA, per germline (reference sequence). Template switching by 5'RACE produced TCR cDNA, adding a universal primer site and UMIs. MiXCR, applied by TCRdb to the 5' RACE reads, yields one record per CDR3 protein. Of about 360,000 distinct CDR3 sequences detected, 6.2% appear once; the ten largest clones hold approximately 15%. Findings and caveats of the study: Reappearing after the booster were most of the clones from primary vaccination (almost 97% CD4, approximately 85% CD8).

The receptor comes from a man aged 25-45 years who received the YFV17D yellow fever vaccine. The gene calls are TRBV20-1 and TRBJ2-7; the match to TRBD2 covers 8 bases. This material consisted of PBMCs, taken 5 days after the yellow fever booster vaccination. The CDR3 DNA reads TGCAGTGCTAGGGCGGGAGGCACTTACGAGCAGTACTTC. Amino acids: CSARAGGTYEQYF.